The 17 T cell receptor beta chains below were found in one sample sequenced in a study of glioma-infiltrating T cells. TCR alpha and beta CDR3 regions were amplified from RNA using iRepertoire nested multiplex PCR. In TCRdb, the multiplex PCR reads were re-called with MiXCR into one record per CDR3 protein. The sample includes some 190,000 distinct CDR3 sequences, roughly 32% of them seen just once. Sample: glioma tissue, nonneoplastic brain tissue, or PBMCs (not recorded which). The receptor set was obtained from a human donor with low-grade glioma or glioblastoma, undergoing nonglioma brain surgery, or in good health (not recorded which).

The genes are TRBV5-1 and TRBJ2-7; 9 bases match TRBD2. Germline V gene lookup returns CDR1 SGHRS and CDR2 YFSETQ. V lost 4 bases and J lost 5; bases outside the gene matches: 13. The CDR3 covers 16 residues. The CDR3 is CASSPASTSGSHEQYF. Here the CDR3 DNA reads TGCGCCAGCAGCCCAGCTTCGACTAGCGGCAGTCACGAGCAGTACTTC. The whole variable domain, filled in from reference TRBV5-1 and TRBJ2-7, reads KAGVTQTPRYLIKTRGQQVTLSCSPISGHRSVSWYQQTPGQGLQFLFEYFSETQRNKGNFPGRFSGRQFSNSRSEMNVSTLELGDSALYLCASSPASTSGSHEQYFGPGTRLTVT.

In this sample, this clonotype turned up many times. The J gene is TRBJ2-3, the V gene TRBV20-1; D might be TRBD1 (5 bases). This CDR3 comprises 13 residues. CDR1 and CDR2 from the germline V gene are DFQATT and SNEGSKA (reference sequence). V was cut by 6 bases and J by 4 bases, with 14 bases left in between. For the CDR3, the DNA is TGCAGTGCCGACTGGCGACAGTCAGATACGCAGTATTTT. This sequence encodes CSADWRQSDTQYF.

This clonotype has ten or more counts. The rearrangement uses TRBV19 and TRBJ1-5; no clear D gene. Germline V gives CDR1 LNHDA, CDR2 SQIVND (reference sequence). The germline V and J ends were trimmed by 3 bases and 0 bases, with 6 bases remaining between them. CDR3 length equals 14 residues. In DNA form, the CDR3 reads TGTGCCAGTAGTATCGGGTATAGCAATCAGCCCCAGCATTTT. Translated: CASSIGYSNQPQHF.

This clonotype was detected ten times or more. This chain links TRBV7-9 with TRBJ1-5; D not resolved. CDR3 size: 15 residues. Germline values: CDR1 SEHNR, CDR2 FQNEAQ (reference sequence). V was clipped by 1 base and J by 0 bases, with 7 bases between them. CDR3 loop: CASSLGEVSNQPQHF. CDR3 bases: TGTGCCAGCAGCTTAGGAGAAGTTAGCAATCAGCCCCAGCATTTT. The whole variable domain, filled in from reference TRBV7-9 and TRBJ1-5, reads DTGVSQNPRHKITKRGQNVTFRCDPISEHNRLYWYRQTLGQGPEFLTYFQNEAQLEKSRLLSDRFSAERPKGSFSTLEIQRTEQGDSAMYLCASSLGEVSNQPQHFGDGTRLSIL.

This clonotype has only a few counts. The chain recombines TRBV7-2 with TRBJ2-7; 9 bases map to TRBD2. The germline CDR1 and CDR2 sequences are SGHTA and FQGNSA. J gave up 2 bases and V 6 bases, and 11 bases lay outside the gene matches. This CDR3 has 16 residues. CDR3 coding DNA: TGTGCCAGCAGGCTAGGATCTAGCGGGGTACCCTACGAGCAGTACTTC. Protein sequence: CASRLGSSGVPYEQYF.

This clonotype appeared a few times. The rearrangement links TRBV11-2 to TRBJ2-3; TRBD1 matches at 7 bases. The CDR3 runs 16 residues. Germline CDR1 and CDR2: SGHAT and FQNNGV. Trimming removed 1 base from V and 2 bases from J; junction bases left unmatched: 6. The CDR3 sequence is CASSLVLGQDTDTQYF. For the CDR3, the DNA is TGTGCCAGCAGCTTAGTTCTCGGACAGGACACAGATACGCAGTATTTT.

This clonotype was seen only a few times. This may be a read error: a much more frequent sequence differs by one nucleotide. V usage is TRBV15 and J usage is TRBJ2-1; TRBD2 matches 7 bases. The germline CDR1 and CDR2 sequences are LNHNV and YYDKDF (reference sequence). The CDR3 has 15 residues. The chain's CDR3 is CATSRERGSYNEQSF. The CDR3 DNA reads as TGTGCCACCAGCAGAGAGCGGGGGTCCTACAATGAGCAGTCCTTC.

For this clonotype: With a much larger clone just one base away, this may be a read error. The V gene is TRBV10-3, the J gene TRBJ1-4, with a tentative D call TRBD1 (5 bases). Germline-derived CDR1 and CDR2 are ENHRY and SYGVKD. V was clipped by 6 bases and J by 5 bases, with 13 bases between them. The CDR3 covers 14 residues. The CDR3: CAIRGDGTNEKLFF. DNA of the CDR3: TGTGCCATCAGGGGGGATGGGACGAATGAAAAACTGTTTTTT.

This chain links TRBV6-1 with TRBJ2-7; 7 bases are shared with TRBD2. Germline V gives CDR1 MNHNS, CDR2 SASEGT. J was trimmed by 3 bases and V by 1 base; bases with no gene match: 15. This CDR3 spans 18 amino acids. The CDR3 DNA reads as TGTGCCAGCAGTGAAGAAGGGACGGGAGGAGGGAATCGCTACGAGCAGTACTTC. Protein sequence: CASSEEGTGGGNRYEQYF.

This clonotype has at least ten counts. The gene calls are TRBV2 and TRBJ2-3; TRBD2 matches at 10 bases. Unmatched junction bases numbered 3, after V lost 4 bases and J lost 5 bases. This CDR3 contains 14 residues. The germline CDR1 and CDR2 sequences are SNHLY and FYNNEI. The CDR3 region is CASSVRTSGDTQYF. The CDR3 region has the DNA TGTGCCAGCAGTGTTAGGACTAGCGGAGATACGCAGTATTTT.

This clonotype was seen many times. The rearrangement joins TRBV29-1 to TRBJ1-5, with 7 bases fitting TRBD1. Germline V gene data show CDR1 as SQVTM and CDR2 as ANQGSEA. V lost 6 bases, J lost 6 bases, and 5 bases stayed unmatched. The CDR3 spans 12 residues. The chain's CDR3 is CSVRQGGQPQHF. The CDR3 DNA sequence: TGCAGCGTACGACAGGGAGGTCAGCCCCAGCATTTT.

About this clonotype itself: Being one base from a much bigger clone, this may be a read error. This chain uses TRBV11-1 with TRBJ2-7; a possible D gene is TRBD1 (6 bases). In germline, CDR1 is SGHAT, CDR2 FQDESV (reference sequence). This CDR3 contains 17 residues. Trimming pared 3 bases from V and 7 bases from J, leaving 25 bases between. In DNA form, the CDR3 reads TGTGCCAGCAGCTTCCCCACGACAGGCCTCTCCTACAATGAGCAGTACTTC. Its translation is CASSFPTTGLSYNEQYF. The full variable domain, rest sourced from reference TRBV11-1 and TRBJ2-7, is EAEVAQSPRYKITEKSQAVAFWCDPISGHATLYWYRQILGQGPELLVQFQDESVVDDSQLPKDRFSAERLKGVDSTLKIQPAELGDSAMYLCASSFPTTGLSYNEQYFGPGTRLTVT.

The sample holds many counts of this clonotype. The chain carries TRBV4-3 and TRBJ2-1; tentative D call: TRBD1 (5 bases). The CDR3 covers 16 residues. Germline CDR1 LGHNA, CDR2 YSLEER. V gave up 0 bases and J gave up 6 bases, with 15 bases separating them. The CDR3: CASSQDPGIGTNEQFF. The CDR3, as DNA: TGCGCCAGCAGCCAAGATCCAGGGATAGGAACCAATGAGCAGTTCTTC.

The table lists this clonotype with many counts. This chain's CDR3 is CASSKSSYEQYF. The CDR3 DNA reads TGTGCCAGCAGCAAGAGCTCCTACGAGCAGTACTTC. The V gene is TRBV14, the J gene TRBJ2-7; D unclear. Trimming removed 5 bases from V and 0 bases from J, with 5 bases in between. CDR1 and CDR2 (germline): SGHDN, FVKESK. CDR3 length equals 12 residues.

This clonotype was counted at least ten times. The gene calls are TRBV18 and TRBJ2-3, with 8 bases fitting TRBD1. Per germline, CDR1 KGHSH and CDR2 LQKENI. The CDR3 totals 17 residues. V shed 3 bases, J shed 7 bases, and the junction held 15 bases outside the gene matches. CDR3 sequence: CASSPNLPGQAGNTQYF. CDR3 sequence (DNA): TGTGCCAGCTCACCTAACCTCCCGGGACAGGCTGGAAATACGCAGTATTTT.

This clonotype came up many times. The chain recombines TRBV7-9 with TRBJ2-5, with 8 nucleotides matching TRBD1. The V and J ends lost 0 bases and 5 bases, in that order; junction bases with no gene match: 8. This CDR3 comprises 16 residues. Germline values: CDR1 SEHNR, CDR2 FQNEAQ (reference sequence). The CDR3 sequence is CASSLAGDRGIETQYF. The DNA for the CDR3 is TGTGCCAGCAGCTTAGCAGGCGACAGGGGAATTGAGACCCAGTACTTC.

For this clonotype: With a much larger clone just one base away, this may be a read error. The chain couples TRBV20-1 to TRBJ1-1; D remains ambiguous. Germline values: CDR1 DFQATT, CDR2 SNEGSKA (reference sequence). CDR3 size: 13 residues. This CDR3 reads CNVQTDYNTEAFF. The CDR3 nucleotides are TGCAACGTACAGACTGATTACAACACTGAAGCTTTCTTT.